The table lists the clone carrying this T cell receptor beta chain with a few counts. The antigen is not known. This sample stems from a study of beta chain features in type 1 diabetes. Notes on the study in general: Within the patient group, naive, central memory and Treg TCRB repertoires appeared more similar to each other than within healthy donors. All four CD4+ subsets from Type 1 diabetes patients carried moderately but significantly shorter TCRB CDR3s.

Expressed TCRB transcripts got sequenced, as all isolated RNA was reverse transcribed. The average read count of naive, central memory and regulatory T cell samples was around 3.6 million. Method: immunoSEQ multiplex PCR; TCRdb's copy keeps in-frame clones and lacks some. The profile shows roughly 300,000 clones, approximately 15% of them singletons. The source material was naive CD4+ T cells from blood. This TCR was recovered from a man aged 25 to 40 with type 1 diabetes.

The CDR3 sequence: CASRGDRGVYEQYF. DNA for the CDR3: TGTGCCAGCAGAGGGGACAGGGGAGTCTACGAGCAGTACTTC. This chain links TRBV9 with TRBJ2-7; 10 bases match TRBD1. This CDR3 contains 14 residues. V lost 5 bases and J lost 3; bases outside the gene matches: 5. CDR1 SGDLS and CDR2 YYNGEE come from the germline V gene. The whole variable domain, remainder taken from reference TRBV9 and TRBJ2-7, is DSGVTQTPKHLITATGQRVTLRCSPRSGDLSVYWYQQSLDQGLQFLIQYYNGEERAKGNILERFSAQQFPDLHSELNLSSLELGDSALYFCASRGDRGVYEQYFGPGTRLTVT.